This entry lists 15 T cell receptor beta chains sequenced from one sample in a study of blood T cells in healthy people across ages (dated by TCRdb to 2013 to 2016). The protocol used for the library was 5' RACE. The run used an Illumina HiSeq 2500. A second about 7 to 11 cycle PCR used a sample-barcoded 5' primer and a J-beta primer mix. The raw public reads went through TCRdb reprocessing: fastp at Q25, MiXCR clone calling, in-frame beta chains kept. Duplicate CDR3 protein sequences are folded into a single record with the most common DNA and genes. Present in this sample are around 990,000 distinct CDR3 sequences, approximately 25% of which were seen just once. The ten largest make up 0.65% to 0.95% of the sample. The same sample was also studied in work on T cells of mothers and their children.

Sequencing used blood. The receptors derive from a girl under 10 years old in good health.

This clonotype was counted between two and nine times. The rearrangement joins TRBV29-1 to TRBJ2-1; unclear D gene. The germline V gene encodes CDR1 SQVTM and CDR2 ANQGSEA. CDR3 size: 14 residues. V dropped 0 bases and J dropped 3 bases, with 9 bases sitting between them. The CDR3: CSVEDPRDYNEQFF. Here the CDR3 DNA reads TGCAGCGTTGAAGATCCCCGCGACTACAATGAGCAGTTCTTC.

The CDR3 nucleotides read TGTGCCAGCAGTTACGGATTTGAAGCTTTCTTT. This encodes CASSYGFEAFF. The chain couples TRBV6-5 to TRBJ1-1; D call uncertain. The CDR3 loop spans 11 amino acids. With 2 bases removed from V and 7 bases from J, the gap between germline ends came to 5 bases. Germline lookup yields CDR1 MNHEY and CDR2 SVGAGI.

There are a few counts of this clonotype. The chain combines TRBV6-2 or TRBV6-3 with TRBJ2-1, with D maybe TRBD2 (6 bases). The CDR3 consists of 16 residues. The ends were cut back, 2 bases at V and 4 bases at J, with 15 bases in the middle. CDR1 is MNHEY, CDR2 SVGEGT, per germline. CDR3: CASSYPARGVYNEQFF. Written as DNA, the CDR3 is TGTGCCAGCAGTTACCCGGCTCGCGGGGTGTACAATGAGCAGTTCTTC.

CDR3: CASSTTEVATNEKLFF. CDR3 sequence (DNA): TGCGCCAGCAGCACGACAGAAGTAGCAACTAATGAAAAACTGTTTTTT. This chain links TRBV5-1 with TRBJ1-4; tentative D call: TRBD1 (5 bases). V was cut by 4 bases and J by 0 bases, with 13 bases left in between. The CDR3 has 16 amino acids. The germline V gene has CDR1 SGHRS and CDR2 YFSETQ.

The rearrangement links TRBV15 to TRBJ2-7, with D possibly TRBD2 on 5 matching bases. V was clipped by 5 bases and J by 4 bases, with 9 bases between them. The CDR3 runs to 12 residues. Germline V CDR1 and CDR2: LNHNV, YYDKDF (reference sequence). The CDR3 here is CATSEREYEQYF. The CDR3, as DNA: TGTGCCACCAGCGAGAGGGAATACGAGCAGTACTTC.

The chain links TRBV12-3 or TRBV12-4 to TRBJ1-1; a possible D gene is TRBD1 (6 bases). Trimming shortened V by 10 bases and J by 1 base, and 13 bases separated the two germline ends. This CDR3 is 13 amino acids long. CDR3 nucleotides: TGTGCCATTTTCGAGGGGGGGAACACTGAAGCTTTCTTT. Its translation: CAIFEGGNTEAFF.

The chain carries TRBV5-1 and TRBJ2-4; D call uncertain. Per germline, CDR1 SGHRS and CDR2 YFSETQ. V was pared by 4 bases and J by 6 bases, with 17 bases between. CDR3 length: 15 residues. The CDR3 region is CASSRDGQSINIQYF. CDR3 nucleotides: TGCGCCAGCAGCAGAGACGGGCAGTCTATAAACATTCAGTACTTC.

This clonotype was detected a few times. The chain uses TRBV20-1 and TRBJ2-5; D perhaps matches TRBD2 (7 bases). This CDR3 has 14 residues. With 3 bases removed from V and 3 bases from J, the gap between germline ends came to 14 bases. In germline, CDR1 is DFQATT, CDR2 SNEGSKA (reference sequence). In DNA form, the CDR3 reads TGCAGTGCTAGTAGGGGGGGGTACGAAGAGACCCAGTACTTC. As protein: CSASRGGYEETQYF.

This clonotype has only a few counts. This CDR3 is CASSQDKLRDEQYF. DNA for the CDR3: TGTGCCAGCAGCCAAGATAAATTAAGGGACGAGCAGTACTTC. The chain recombines TRBV4-2 with TRBJ2-7; no firm D call. Trimming shortened V by 0 bases and J by 5 bases, and 11 bases separated the two germline ends. Germline loops: CDR1 LGHNA, CDR2 YNFKEQ. The CDR3 has 14 residues.

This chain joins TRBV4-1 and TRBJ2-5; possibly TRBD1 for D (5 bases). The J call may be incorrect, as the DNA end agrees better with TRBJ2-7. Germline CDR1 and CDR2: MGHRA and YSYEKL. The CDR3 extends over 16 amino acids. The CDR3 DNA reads TGCGCCAGCAGCCAAGTCTATGGCCAGGGCTCCTACGAGCAGTACTTC. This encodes CASSQVYGQGSYEQYF.

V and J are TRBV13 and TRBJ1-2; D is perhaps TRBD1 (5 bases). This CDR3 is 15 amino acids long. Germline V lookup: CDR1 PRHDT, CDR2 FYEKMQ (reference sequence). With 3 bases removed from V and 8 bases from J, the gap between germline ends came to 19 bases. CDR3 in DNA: TGTGCCAGCAGCTTTAGTAACAGGCGGGGTGGAGGCTACACCTTC. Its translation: CASSFSNRRGGGYTF.

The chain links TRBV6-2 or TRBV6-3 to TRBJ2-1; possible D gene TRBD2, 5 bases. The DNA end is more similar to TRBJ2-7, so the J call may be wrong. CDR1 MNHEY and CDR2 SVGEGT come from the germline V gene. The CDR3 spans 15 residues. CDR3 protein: CASSYSRGNPYEQYF. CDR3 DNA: TGTGCCAGCAGTTACTCCCGAGGGAACCCCTACGAGCAGTACTTC.

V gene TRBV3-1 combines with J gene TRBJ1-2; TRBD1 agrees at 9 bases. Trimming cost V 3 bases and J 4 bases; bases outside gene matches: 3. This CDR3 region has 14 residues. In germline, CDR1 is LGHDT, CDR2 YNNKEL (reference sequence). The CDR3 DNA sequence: TGTGCCAGCAGCCACGGACAGGGGCCCTATGGCTACACCTTC. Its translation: CASSHGQGPYGYTF.

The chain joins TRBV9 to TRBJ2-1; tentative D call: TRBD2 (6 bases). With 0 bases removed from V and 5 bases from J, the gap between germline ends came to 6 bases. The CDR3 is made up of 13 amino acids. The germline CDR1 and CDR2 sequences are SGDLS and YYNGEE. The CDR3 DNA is TGTGCCAGCAGCGTAGGCGGGAACAATGAGCAGTTCTTC. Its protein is CASSVGGNNEQFF. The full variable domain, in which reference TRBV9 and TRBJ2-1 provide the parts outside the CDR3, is DSGVTQTPKHLITATGQRVTLRCSPRSGDLSVYWYQQSLDQGLQFLIQYYNGEERAKGNILERFSAQQFPDLHSELNLSSLELGDSALYFCASSVGGNNEQFFGPGTRLTVL.

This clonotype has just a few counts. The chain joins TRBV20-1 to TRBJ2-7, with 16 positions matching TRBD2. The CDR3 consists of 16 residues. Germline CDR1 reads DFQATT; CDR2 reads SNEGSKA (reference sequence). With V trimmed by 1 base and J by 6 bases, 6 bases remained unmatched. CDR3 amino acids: CSARGTGTSGRAEQYF. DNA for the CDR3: TGCAGTGCTAGAGGGACGGGGACTAGCGGGAGGGCCGAGCAGTACTTC.